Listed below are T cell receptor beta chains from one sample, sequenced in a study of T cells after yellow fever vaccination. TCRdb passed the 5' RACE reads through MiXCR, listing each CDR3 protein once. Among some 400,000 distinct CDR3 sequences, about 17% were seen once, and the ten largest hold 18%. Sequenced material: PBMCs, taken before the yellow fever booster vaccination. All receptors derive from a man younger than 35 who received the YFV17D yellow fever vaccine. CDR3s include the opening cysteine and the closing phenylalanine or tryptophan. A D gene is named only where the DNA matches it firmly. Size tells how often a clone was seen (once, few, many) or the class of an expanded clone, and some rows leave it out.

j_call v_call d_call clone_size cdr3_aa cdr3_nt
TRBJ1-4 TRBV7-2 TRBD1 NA CASSLFGQGNEKLFF TGTGCCAGCAGCTTATTTGGACAGGGGAACGAAAAACTGTTTTTT
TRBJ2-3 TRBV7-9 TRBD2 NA CASSLRRGLAGGASTDTQYF TGTGCCAGCAGCTTAAGGCGCGGACTAGCGGGCGGCGCTAGCACAGATACGCAGTATTTT
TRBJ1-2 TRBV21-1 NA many CDTQLRGFNYGYTF TGTGATACCCAACTTCGGGGGTTTAACTATGGCTACACCTTC
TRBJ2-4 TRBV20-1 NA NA CSARDGPAPLAKNIQYF TGCAGTGCTAGAGATGGACCGGCTCCTTTAGCCAAAAACATTCAGTACTTC
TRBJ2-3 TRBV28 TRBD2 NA CASTGRTRGVTDTQYF TGTGCCAGCACAGGGAGGACTAGAGGAGTAACAGATACGCAGTATTTT
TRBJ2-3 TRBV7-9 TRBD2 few CASSLVLAGGPRTDTQYF TGTGCCAGCAGCTTAGTACTAGCGGGGGGGCCTCGCACAGATACGCAGTATTTT
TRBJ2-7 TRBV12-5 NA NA CASGMDRVTYEQYF TGTGCTAGTGGGATGGACAGAGTAACCTACGAGCAGTACTTC
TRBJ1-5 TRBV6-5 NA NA CASSYSAGSSQPQHF TGTGCCAGCAGTTACTCGGCAGGGAGTAGTCAGCCCCAGCATTTT
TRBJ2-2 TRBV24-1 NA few CATSAPGAKGGELFF TGTGCCACCAGTGCTCCAGGGGCGAAAGGCGGGGAGCTGTTTTTT
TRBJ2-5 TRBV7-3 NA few CASSLTLGPQETQYF TGTGCCAGCAGCTTAACGTTGGGACCCCAGGAGACCCAGTACTTC
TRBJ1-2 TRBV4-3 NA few CASSQGTGNYGYTF TGCGCCAGCAGCCAAGGGACCGGGAACTATGGCTACACCTTC